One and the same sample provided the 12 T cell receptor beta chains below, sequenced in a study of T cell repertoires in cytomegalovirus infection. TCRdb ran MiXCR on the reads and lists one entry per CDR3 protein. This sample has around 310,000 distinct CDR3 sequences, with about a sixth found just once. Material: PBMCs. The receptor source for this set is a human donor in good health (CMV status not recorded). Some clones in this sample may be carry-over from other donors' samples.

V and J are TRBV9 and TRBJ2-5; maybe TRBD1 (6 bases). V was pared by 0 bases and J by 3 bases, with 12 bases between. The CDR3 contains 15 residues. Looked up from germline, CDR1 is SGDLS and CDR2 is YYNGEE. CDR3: CASSVEGRGKETQYF. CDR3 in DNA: TGTGCCAGCAGCGTAGAGGGCAGGGGTAAAGAGACCCAGTACTTC.

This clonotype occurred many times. The CDR3 is CSARAGANYGYTF. For the CDR3, the DNA is TGCAGTGCTAGGGCAGGAGCTAACTATGGCTACACCTTC. The rearrangement uses TRBV20-1 and TRBJ1-2; D gene uncertain. In germline, CDR1 is DFQATT, CDR2 SNEGSKA (reference sequence). V was shortened by 3 bases and J by 0 bases, with 8 bases between the two germline ends. This CDR3 contains 13 residues.

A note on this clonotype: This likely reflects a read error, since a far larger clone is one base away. CDR3 coding DNA: TGTGCCAGCAGCTTGGGGTGGACAGATACGCAGTATTTT. Translation: CASSLGWTDTQYF. The rearrangement links TRBV5-4 to TRBJ2-3; D is unresolved. This CDR3 region has 13 residues. V lost 0 bases, J lost 3 bases, and 5 bases lay in between. CDR1 and CDR2 (germline): SGHNT, YYREEE (reference sequence).

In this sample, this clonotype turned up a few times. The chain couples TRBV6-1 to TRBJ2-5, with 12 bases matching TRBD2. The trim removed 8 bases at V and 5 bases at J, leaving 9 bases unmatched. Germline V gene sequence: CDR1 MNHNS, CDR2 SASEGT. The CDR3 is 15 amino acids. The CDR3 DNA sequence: TGTGCCAGCGAGACTAGCGGGGGCCATGGGGAGACCCAGTACTTC. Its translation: CASETSGGHGETQYF.

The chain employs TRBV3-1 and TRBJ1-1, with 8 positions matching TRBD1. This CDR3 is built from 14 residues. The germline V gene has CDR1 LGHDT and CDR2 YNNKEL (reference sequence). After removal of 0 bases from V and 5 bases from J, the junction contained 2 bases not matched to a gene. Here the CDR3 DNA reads TGTGCCAGCAGCCAAGATAACAGGGGGACTGAAGCTTTCTTT. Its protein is CASSQDNRGTEAFF. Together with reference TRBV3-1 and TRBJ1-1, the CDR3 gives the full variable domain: DTAVSQTPKYLVTQMGNDKSIKCEQNLGHDTMYWYKQDSKKFLKIMFSYNNKELIINETVPNRFSPKSPDKAHLNLHINSLELGDSAVYFCASSQDNRGTEAFFGQGTRLTVV.

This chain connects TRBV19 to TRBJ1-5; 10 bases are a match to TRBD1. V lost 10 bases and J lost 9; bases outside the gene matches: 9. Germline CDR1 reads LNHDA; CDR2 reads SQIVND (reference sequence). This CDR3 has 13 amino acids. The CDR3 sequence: CATTGDRGWPQHF. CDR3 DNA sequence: TGTGCCACCACGGGGGACAGGGGATGGCCCCAGCATTTT.

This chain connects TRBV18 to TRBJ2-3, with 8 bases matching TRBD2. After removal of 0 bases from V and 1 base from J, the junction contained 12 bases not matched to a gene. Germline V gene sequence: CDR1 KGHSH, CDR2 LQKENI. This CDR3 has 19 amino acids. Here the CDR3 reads CASSPPGAATSARTDTQYF. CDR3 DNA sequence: TGTGCCAGCTCACCACCGGGAGCGGCGACTAGCGCACGCACAGATACGCAGTATTTT.

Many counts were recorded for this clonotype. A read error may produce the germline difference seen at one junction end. CDR3 DNA: TGTGCTAGCAGCTTCGGACTAGCGGGCCAAGAGACCCAGTACTTC. It yields the protein CASSFGLAGQETQYF. This sequence joins TRBV7-7 and TRBJ2-5; 11 bases are a match to TRBD2. The germline V gene encodes CDR1 SSHAT and CDR2 FNYEAQ (reference sequence). This CDR3 spans 15 amino acids. The full variable domain, completed using reference TRBV7-7 and TRBJ2-5, is GAGVSQSPRYKVTKRGQDVTLRCDPISSHATLYWYQQALGQGPEFLTYFNYEAQPDKSGLPSDRFSAERPEGSISTLTIQRTEQRDSAMYRCASSFGLAGQETQYFGPGTRLLVL.

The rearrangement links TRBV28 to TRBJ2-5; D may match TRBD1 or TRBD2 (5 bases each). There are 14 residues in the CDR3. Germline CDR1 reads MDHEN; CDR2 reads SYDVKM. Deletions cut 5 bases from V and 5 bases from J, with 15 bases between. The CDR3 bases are TGTGCCAGCAGTAGACAGTTCGGGATGGAGACCCAGTACTTC. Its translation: CASSRQFGMETQYF.

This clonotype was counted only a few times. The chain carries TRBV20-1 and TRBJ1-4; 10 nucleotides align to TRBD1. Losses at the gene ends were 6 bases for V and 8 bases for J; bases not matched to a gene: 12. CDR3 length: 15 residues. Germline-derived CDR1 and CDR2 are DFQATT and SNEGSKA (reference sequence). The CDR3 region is CSARTGTGEGEKLFF. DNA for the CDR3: TGCAGTGCGCGGACCGGGACAGGGGAAGGCGAAAAACTGTTTTTT.

CDR3 sequence: CASSQANRGAGNTIYF. CDR3 in DNA: TGTGCCAGCAGCCAGGCTAACAGGGGAGCTGGAAACACCATATATTTT. The chain combines TRBV4-2 with TRBJ1-3, with 7 bases fitting TRBD1. Germline lookup yields CDR1 LGHNA and CDR2 YNFKEQ. The V segment lost 3 bases and the J segment 2 bases; nucleotides outside the gene matches: 7. There are 16 residues in the CDR3.

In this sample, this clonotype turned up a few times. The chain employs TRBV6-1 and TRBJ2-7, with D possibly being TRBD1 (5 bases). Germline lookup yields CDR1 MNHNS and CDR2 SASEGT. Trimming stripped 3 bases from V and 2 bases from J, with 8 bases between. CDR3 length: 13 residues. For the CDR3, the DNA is TGTGCCAGCAGTGAGCGACAGCCCTACGAGCAGTACTTC. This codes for CASSERQPYEQYF.